This TCR beta chain was identified in a study of control samples from healthy donors and cancer patients. A note on this clone: In the same sample, other DNA sequences code for this CDR3.

The protocol was immunoSEQ multiplex PCR, while the TCRdb copy is restricted to in-frame clones and leaves out a portion. The data hold 150,000 or so clones, with over 85% observed a single time. Germline-derived CDR1 and CDR2 are SGHRS and YFSETQ. V lost 4 bases to trimming and J lost 7 bases, with 9 bases between them. The CDR3 has 11 amino acids. What was sequenced was blood. The TCR originated in a man younger than 30 in good health. This chain joins TRBV5-1 and TRBJ2-7; the D gene is possibly TRBD1 (5 bases). CDR3 coding DNA: TGCGCCAGCAGCGTTTCAGGGGAGCAGTACTTC. Translating gives CASSVSGEQYF.